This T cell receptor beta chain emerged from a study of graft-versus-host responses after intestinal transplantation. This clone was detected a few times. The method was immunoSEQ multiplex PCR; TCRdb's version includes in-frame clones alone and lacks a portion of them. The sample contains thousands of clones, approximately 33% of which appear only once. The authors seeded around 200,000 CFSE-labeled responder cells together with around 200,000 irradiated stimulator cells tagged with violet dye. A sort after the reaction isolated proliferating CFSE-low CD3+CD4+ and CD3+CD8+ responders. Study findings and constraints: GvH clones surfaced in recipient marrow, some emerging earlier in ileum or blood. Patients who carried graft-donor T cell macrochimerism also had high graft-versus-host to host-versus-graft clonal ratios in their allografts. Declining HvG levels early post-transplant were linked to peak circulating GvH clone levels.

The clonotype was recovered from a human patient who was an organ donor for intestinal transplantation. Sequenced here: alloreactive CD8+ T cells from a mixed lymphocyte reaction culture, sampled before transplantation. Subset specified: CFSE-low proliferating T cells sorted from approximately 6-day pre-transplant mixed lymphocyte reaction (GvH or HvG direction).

The DNA for the CDR3 is TGTGCCAGCAGCCCCAAACCAGGGGACACAGATACGCAGTATTTT. Translating gives CASSPKPGDTDTQYF. The chain carries TRBV11-3 and TRBJ2-3; weak D call: TRBD1 (6 bases). The V end was cut by 5 bases, the J end by 2 bases, with 14 bases between. CDR1 and CDR2 from the germline V gene are SGHNT and YENEEA. The length of the CDR3 is 15 residues.